The next 15 T cell receptor beta chains were all read from a single sample in a study of OX40 agonist ivuxolimab in advanced cancers. The library came from the immunoSEQ multiplex PCR assay. Entries here come from immuneACCESS through TCRdb and include only in-frame sequences with V and J called. Some clones fail to appear in such tables; in the studies checked, an unresolved V gene covers under half of the shortfall, and the cause of the remainder is unknown. A total of 70,000 to 95,000 clones appear in this sample, roughly 90% of them only once. Together, the top ten hold around 0.69% of the sample. The starting material was CD4+ or CD8+ T cells sorted from blood, obtained in a trial of the OX40 agonist ivuxolimab. These receptors were taken from an adult with an advanced solid tumor such as melanoma, head and neck, liver or kidney cancer.

This rearrangement joins TRBV18 to TRBJ2-3, with D hard to call. The CDR3 runs 15 residues. Trimming took off 4 bases at V and 5 bases at J, with 16 bases between the two ends. The germline CDR1 and CDR2 sequences are KGHSH and LQKENI. The CDR3 DNA reads TGTGCCAGCTCACTCTCGGTGGGGTTGGGAGATACGCAGTATTTT. As protein: CASSLSVGLGDTQYF.

The CDR3 nucleotides read TGTGCCAGCAGCCGTAGCGACTCCGAGACCCAGTACTTC. It is translated as CASSRSDSETQYF. This chain links TRBV11-1 with TRBJ2-5, with a tentative D call TRBD2 (5 bases). Between the trimmed V and J ends, which lost 5 bases and 5 bases, there was a span of 12 bases. The V gene's germline CDR1 is SGHAT and CDR2 FQDESV (reference sequence). The CDR3 loop spans 13 amino acids.

The chain employs TRBV28 and TRBJ1-5; D remains unclear. From germline, CDR1 is MDHEN and CDR2 SYDVKM. The CDR3 has 15 amino acids. V was cut by 5 bases and J by 0 bases, with 11 bases left in between. The CDR3 DNA follows: TGTGCCAGCAGTGTGGACTTATATAGCAATCAGCCCCAGCATTTT. It yields the protein CASSVDLYSNQPQHF.

On this clone: One end of the junction is discordant with germline, which a read error may explain. CDR3 sequence (DNA): TGTGCTAGCAGCTTAGCCAGGGACAATGAGCAGTTCTTC. Translated: CASSLARDNEQFF. V usage is TRBV7-7 and J usage is TRBJ2-1; tentatively, D is TRBD1 (5 bases). Germline V gene data show CDR1 as SSHAT and CDR2 as FNYEAQ (reference sequence). The CDR3 spans 13 residues.

The chain employs TRBV5-1 and TRBJ1-5; D not resolved. The CDR3 is 15 residues long. Trimming removed 2 bases at V and 2 bases at J, with 11 bases between. Germline loops: CDR1 SGHRS, CDR2 YFSETQ. Written as DNA, the CDR3 is TGCGCCAGCAGCTTCGGGGAGAGGGGCAATCAGCCCCAGCATTTT. Its translation: CASSFGERGNQPQHF.

This chain links TRBV28 with TRBJ2-6; TRBD1 aligns across 8 bases. The CDR3 has 17 amino acids. Germline CDR1 MDHEN, CDR2 SYDVKM. Trimming at V came to 5 bases and at J to 0 bases, leaving 6 bases not matched to a gene. CDR3: CASSLGQGYSGANVLTF. CDR3 sequence (DNA): TGTGCCAGCAGTCTTGGACAGGGTTACTCTGGGGCCAACGTCCTGACTTTC.

The chain joins TRBV5-6 to TRBJ1-3; D call uncertain. Germline V gene data show CDR1 as SGHDT and CDR2 as YYEEEE. V was pared by 1 base and J by 0 bases, with 8 bases between. This CDR3 is 15 amino acids long. This chain's CDR3 is CASSLKSGSGNTIYF. CDR3 bases: TGTGCCAGCAGCTTGAAGTCCGGCTCTGGAAACACCATATATTTT.

This rearrangement joins TRBV10-1 to TRBJ2-7; D remains unclear. V lost 0 bases, J lost 3 bases, and 3 bases lay in between. The CDR3 is 12 residues long. CDR1 and CDR2 from the germline V gene are WNHNN and SYGVQD (reference sequence). The CDR3 region is CASSESGYEQYF. CDR3 nucleotides: TGCGCCAGCAGTGAGTCCGGCTACGAGCAGTACTTC.

This clone was detected a few times. Here the CDR3 DNA reads TGTGCCAGCAGCTTAAACCGAGGTGAGCAGTTCTTC. Its translation is CASSLNRGEQFF. The chain is built from TRBV7-2 and TRBJ2-1; D is undetermined. Germline lookup yields CDR1 SGHTA and CDR2 FQGNSA. The CDR3 contains 12 residues. Trimming took 2 bases from V and 9 from J, leaving 8 bases between them.

This clone was detected only once. The rearrangement links TRBV4-1 to TRBJ2-5, with 15 bases lining up with TRBD2. Germline assignment: CDR1 MGHRA and CDR2 YSYEKL. Germline trimming cut 0 bases from V and 4 bases from J; bases unmatched to any gene: 12. The CDR3 is made up of 20 amino acids. The CDR3 DNA follows: TGCGCCAGCAGCCAAGATCGATTGGGACTAGCGGGAGGAGGTGGAGAGACCCAGTACTTC. Translated, it gives CASSQDRLGLAGGGGETQYF.

A word on this clone: Other DNA sequences within the sample encode an identical CDR3. The V call is TRBV28, the J call TRBJ2-7; 9 bases map to TRBD2. This CDR3 has 14 residues. The germline gives CDR1 MDHEN, CDR2 SYDVKM. Trimming took 8 bases from V and 1 from J; bases not matched to a gene: 6. CDR3 nucleotide sequence: TGTGCCAGCCGAGAGGCGGGAGGGTCCTACGAGCAGTACTTC. It encodes CASREAGGSYEQYF.

The V call is TRBV30, the J call TRBJ1-5, with TRBD1 as a possible D gene (6 bases). Germline-derived CDR1 and CDR2 are GTSNPN and SVGIG (reference sequence). The CDR3 runs 16 residues. V was pared by 0 bases and J by 4 bases, with 16 bases between. CDR3 DNA sequence: TGTGCCTGGAGTGTAGTTACAGGGCAAAGTAATCAGCCCCAGCATTTT. Amino acid sequence: CAWSVVTGQSNQPQHF.

The rearrangement uses TRBV6-1 and TRBJ2-7; possibly TRBD2 for D (6 bases). Trimming removed 5 bases from V and 8 bases from J, with 13 bases in between. This CDR3 contains 12 residues. Looked up from germline, CDR1 is MNHNS and CDR2 is SASEGT. The DNA of the CDR3 is TGTGCCAGCAGTTGGGACTTGAACAAGCAGTACTTC. This encodes CASSWDLNKQYF.

This sequence joins TRBV7-3 and TRBJ2-2, with D hard to call. The CDR3 length is 15 residues. Trimming stripped 6 bases from V and 3 bases from J, with 14 bases between. Germline-derived CDR1 and CDR2 are SGHTA and FQGTGA. CDR3 sequence reads: CASSPHGTHTGELFF. The CDR3 DNA is TGTGCCAGCAGTCCGCACGGAACTCACACCGGGGAGCTGTTTTTT.

The rearrangement links TRBV6-1 to TRBJ2-1, with 7 bases lining up with TRBD1. The CDR3 runs to 20 residues. After removal of 2 bases from V and 0 bases from J, the junction contained 16 bases not matched to a gene. Germline CDR1 and CDR2: MNHNS and SASEGT. The CDR3 here is CASSEREGVSTGSSYNEQFF. CDR3 DNA: TGTGCCAGCAGTGAACGTGAGGGTGTATCGACAGGGAGCTCCTACAATGAGCAGTTCTTC.